The sequence of this T cell receptor beta chain was determined in a study of T cells in Graves' hyperthyroidism and ophthalmopathy. The CDR3 totals 14 residues. Per germline, CDR1 SEHNR and CDR2 FQNEAQ (reference sequence). V lost 6 bases and J lost 5; bases outside the gene matches: 6. TCR beta CDR3 region amplification was performed from RNA transcripts. TCR CDR3 underwent first-round RT-PCR with the HTBI primer set. TCRdb fed the multiplex PCR reads into MiXCR, producing one record per CDR3 protein. The sample records fewer than 600,000 distinct CDR3 sequences, 11% to 15% being singletons. Sequenced material: blood. The gene calls are TRBV7-9 and TRBJ2-5; 10 nucleotides match TRBD2. The clonotype comes from a woman in her forties with Graves' hyperthyroidism. CDR3 residues: CASSFTSGEETQYF. The CDR3 DNA follows: TGTGCCAGCAGTTTCACTAGCGGGGAGGAGACCCAGTACTTC.